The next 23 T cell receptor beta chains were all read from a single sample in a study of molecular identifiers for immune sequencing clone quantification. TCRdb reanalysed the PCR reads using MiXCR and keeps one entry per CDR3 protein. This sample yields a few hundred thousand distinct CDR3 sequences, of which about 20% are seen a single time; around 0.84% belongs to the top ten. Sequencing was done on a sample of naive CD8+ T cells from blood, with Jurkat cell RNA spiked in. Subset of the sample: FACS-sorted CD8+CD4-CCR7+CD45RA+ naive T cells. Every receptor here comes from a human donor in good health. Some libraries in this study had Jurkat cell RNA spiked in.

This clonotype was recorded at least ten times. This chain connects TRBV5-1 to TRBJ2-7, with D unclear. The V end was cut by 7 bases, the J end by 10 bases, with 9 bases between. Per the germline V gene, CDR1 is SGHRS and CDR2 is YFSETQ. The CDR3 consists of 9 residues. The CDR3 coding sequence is TGCGCCAGCCACCCGGACCAGTACTTC. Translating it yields CASHPDQYF.

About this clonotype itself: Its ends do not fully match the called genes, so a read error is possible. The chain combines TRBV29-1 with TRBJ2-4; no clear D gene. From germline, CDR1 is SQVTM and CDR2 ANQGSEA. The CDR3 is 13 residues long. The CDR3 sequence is CSALHEAKNLQYF. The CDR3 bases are TGCAGCGCACTGCACGAAGCCAAAAACCTTCAGTACTTC.

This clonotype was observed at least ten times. For the CDR3, the DNA is TGTGCCAGCAGCTCGGCTCCTAGCGGGGGGGCCCTAACCGAGCAGTACTTC. Its translation: CASSSAPSGGALTEQYF. The chain joins TRBV7-2 to TRBJ2-7; TRBD2 matches 12 bases. After removal of 4 bases from V and 6 bases from J, the junction contained 13 bases not matched to a gene. The CDR3 has 17 amino acids. Germline CDR1 SGHTA, CDR2 FQGNSA.

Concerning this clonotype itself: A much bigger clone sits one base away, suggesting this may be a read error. The CDR3 DNA reads TGTGCCAGTAGTATAGGAACCGTCAATGAGCAGCTCTTC. This gives the protein CASSIGTVNEQLF. The chain combines TRBV19 with TRBJ2-1, with D unresolved. The CDR3 loop spans 13 amino acids. CDR1 is LNHDA and CDR2 is SQIVND in the germline V gene (reference sequence).

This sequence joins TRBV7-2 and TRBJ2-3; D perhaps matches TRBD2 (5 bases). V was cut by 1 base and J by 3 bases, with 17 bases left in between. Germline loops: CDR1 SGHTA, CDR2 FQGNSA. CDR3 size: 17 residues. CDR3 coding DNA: TGTGCCAGCAGCTTAGTGGCGGCGATTGAGGGAACAGATACGCAGTATTTT. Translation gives CASSLVAAIEGTDTQYF.

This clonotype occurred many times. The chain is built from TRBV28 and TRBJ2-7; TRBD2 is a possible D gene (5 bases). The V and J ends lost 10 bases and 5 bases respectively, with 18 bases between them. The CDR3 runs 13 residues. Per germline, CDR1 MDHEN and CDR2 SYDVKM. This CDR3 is CATARGSLDEQYF. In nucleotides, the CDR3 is TGTGCCACCGCCCGAGGGAGTCTGGACGAGCAGTACTTC.

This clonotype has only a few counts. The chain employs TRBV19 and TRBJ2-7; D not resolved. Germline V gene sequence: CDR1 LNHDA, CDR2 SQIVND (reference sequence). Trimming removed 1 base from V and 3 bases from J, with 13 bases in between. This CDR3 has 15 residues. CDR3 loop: CASSIALEPIYEQYF. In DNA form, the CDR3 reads TGTGCCAGTAGTATAGCCCTCGAGCCGATCTACGAGCAGTACTTC.

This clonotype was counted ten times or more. CDR3 sequence (DNA): TGCAGTGCCCGGGGCGGGGCCCCTAGCATTCAGTACTTC. Amino acids: CSARGGAPSIQYF. The chain uses TRBV20-1 and TRBJ2-4; tentatively, D is TRBD2 (6 bases). Trimming removed 6 bases at V and 9 bases at J, with 18 bases between. Germline V CDR1 and CDR2: DFQATT, SNEGSKA (reference sequence). The length of the CDR3 is 13 residues.

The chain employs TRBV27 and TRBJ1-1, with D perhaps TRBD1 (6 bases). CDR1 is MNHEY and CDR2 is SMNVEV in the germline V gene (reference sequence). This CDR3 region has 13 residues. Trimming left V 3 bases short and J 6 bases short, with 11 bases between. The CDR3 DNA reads TGTGCCAGCAGTTTGGGGGGCAACGCTGAAGCTTTCTTT. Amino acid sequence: CASSLGGNAEAFF.

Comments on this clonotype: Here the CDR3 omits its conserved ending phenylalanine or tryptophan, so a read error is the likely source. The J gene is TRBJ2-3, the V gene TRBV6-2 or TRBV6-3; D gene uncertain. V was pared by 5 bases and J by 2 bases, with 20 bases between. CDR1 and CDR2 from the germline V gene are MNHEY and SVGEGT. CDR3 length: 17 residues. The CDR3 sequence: CASSTFETAYPTDTQYL. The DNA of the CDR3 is TGTGCCAGCAGTACCTTCGAGACTGCCTACCCCACAGATACGCAGTATCTT.

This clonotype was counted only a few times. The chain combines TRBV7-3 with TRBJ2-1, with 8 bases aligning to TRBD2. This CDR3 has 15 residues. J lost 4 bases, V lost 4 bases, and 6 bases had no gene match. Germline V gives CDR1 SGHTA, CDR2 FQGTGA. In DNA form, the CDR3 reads TGTGCCAGCAGCTCACTAGCGGAAAAATACAATGAGCAGTTCTTC. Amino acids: CASSSLAEKYNEQFF.

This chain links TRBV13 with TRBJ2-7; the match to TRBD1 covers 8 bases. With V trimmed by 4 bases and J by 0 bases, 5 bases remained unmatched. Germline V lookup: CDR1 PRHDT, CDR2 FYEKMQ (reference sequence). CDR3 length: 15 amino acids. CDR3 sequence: CASSSGGPLSYEQYF. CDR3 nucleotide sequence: TGTGCCAGCAGCTCAGGGGGCCCTCTCTCCTACGAGCAGTACTTC.

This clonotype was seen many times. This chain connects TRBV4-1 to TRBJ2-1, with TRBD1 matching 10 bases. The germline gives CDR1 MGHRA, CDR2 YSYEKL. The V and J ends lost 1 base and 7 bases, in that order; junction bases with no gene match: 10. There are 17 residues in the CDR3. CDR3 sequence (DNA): TGCGCCAGCAGCCAAGTCCAAGTCGGGACAGGGGCTAATGAGCAGTTCTTC. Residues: CASSQVQVGTGANEQFF.

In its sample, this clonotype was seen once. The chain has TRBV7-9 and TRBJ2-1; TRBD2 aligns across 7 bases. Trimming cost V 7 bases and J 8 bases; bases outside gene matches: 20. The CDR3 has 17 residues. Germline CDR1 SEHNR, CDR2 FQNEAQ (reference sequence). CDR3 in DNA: TGTGCCAGCACCCCATACGATAGGGGCAGGGAGGGACATGAGCAGTTCTTC. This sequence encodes CASTPYDRGREGHEQFF.

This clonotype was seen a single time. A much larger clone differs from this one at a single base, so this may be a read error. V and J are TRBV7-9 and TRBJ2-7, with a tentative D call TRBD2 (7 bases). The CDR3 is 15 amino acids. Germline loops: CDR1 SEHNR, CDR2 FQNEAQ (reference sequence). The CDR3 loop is CTSSLGGADSYEQYF. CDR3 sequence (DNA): TGTACCAGCAGCTTGGGGGGGGCGGACTCCTACGAGCAGTACTTC. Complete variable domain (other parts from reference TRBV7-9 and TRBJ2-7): DTGVSQNPRHKITKRGQNVTFRCDPISEHNRLYWYRQTLGQGPEFLTYFQNEAQLEKSRLLSDRFSAERPKGSFSTLEIQRTEQGDSAMYLCTSSLGGADSYEQYFGPGTRLTVT.

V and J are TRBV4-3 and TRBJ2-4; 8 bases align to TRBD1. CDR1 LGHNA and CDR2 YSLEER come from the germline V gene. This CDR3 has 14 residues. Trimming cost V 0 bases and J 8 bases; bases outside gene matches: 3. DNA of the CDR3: TGCGCCAGCAGCCAAGAGGACAGGGTCCACATTCAGTACTTC. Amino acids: CASSQEDRVHIQYF.

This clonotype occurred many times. This CDR3 is CASSSPRPFLNTEAFF. The CDR3 DNA sequence: TGTGCCAGTAGTTCCCCACGACCGTTTTTGAACACTGAAGCTTTCTTT. The rearrangement joins TRBV19 to TRBJ1-1; D gene uncertain. CDR1 and CDR2 (germline): LNHDA, SQIVND (reference sequence). Trimming shortened V by 5 bases and J by 0 bases, and 16 bases separated the two germline ends. This CDR3 is 16 amino acids long.

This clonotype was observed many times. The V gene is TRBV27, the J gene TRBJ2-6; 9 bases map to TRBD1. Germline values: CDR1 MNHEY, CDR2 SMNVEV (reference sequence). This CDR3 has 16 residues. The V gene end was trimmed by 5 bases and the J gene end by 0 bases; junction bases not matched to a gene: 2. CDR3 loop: CASSVTGGSGANVLTF. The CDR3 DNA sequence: TGTGCCAGCAGTGTGACAGGGGGCTCTGGGGCCAACGTCCTGACTTTC.

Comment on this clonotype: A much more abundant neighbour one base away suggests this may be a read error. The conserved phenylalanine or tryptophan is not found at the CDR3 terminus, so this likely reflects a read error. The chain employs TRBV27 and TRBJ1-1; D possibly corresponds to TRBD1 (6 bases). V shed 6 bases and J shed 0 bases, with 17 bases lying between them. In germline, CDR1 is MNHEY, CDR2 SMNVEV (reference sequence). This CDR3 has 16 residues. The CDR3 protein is CASSSTGATMNTEAFL. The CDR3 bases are TGTGCCAGCAGCTCGACAGGTGCCACGATGAACACTGAAGCTTTCCTT.

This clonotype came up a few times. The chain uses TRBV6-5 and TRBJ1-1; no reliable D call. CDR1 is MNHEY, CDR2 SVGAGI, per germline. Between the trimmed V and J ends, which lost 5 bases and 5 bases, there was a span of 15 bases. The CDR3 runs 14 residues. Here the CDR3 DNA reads TGTGCCAGCAGTCCCGGCCCGGGGTGGACTGAAGCTTTCTTT. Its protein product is CASSPGPGWTEAFF.

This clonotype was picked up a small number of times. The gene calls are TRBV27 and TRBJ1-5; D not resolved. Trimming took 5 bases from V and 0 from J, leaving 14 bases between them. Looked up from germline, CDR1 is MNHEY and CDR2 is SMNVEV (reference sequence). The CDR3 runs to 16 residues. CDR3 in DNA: TGTGCCAGCAGTCCCACCGGGAACCCTAGCAATCAGCCCCAGCATTTT. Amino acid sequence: CASSPTGNPSNQPQHF.

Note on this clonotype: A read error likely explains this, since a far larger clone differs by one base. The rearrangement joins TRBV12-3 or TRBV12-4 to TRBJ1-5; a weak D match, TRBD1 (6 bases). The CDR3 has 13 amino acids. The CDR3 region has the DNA TGTGCCAGCAGTTTGGGGGGCTCTCAGCCCCGGCATTTT. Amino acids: CASSLGGSQPRHF.

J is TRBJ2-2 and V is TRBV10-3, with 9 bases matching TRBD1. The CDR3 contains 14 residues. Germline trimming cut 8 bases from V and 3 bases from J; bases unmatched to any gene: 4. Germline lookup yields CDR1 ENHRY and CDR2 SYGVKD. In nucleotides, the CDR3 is TGTGCCATCCCCGGACAGGGGTACACCGGGGAGCTGTTTTTT. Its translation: CAIPGQGYTGELFF.